A selection of T cell receptor beta chains follows, all from one sample in a study of blood T cell repertoires in COVID-19. Only in-frame clones appear in the TCRdb table, and some are missing; sequencing was by immunoSEQ multiplex PCR. The sample has almost 100,000 clones; about 89% are singletons. Material: peripheral blood. Receptors were obtained from a man aged 45-65 years with acute or convalescent COVID-19. CDR3s include the opening cysteine and the closing phenylalanine or tryptophan. A D gene is named only where the DNA matches it firmly. Only some rows state a clone size, as once, few, many or a class for expanded clones.

CDR3,DNA,D,V,size,J,length
CASLGDYEQYF,TGTGCCAGCTTAGGAGACTACGAGCAGTACTTC,-,TRBV5-6,few,TRBJ2-7,11
CASSSGPGLAAPYEQYF,TGTGCCAGCAGTTCCGGCCCGGGACTAGCGGCCCCCTACGAGCAGTACTTC,TRBD2,TRBV7-9,once,TRBJ2-7,17
CSVDTGVSNEQFF,TGCAGCGTTGATACAGGGGTTTCCAATGAGCAGTTCTTC,TRBD1,TRBV29-1,once,TRBJ2-1,13
CASSQGSGRPFF,TGTGCCAGCAGCCAAGGAAGCGGCCGGCCGTTCTTC,-,TRBV3-1/TRBV3-2,-,TRBJ2-1,12
CASYGGDIDTQYF,TGTGCCAGCTATGGCGGGGATATAGATACGCAGTATTTT,-,TRBV18,-,TRBJ2-3,13
CSVVGSNEKLFF,TGCAGCGTTGTTGGCTCCAATGAAAAACTGTTTTTT,-,TRBV29-1,-,TRBJ1-4,12
CASSPGLAGGPNEQYF,TGTGCCAGCTCACCAGGACTAGCGGGAGGGCCTAACGAGCAGTACTTC,TRBD2,TRBV18,few,TRBJ2-7,16
CASSPGVRVGTEAFF,TGTGCCAGCAGCCCGGGGGTCCGGGTGGGGACTGAAGCTTTCTTT,-,TRBV5-4,-,TRBJ1-1,15
CALVAEAFF,TGTGCGCTAGTTGCCGAAGCTTTCTTT,-,TRBV12-3/TRBV12-4,-,TRBJ1-1,9
CASSRSGQPNTEAFF,TGTGCCAGCAGCCGCTCGGGACAGCCGAACACTGAAGCTTTCTTT,TRBD1,TRBV14,-,TRBJ1-1,15
CASSLHPGQSYEQYF,TGCGCCAGCAGCTTACATCCGGGACAGAGCTACGAGCAGTACTTC,TRBD1,TRBV5-1,-,TRBJ2-7,15
CASTELDRLNQPQHF,TGTGCCAGTACGGAGTTGGACAGGCTCAATCAGCCCCAGCATTTT,TRBD1,TRBV19,-,TRBJ1-5,15
CSASEEGGNQPQHF,TGCAGTGCTAGTGAGGAGGGTGGGAATCAGCCCCAGCATTTT,-,TRBV20-1,-,TRBJ1-5,14
CASSDRASAINQPQHF,TGTGCCAGCAGTGACAGGGCGTCGGCAATAAATCAGCCCCAGCATTTT,-,TRBV2,-,TRBJ1-5,16
CASSRDRSLNYGYTF,TGTGCCAGCAGCAGGGACAGGAGCCTTAACTATGGCTACACCTTC,TRBD1,TRBV11-1,-,TRBJ1-2,15
CASSVAGTANDEQYF,TGCGCCAGCAGTGTAGCCGGGACAGCAAATGACGAGCAGTACTTC,TRBD1,TRBV10-1,-,TRBJ2-7,15
CASSVGQGAYTIYF,TGCGCCAGCAGCGTCGGACAGGGGGCCTACACCATATATTTT,TRBD1,TRBV5-1,-,TRBJ1-3,14
CASSEPGTANYGYTF,TGTGCCAGCAGTGAACCCGGGACAGCGAACTATGGCTACACCTTC,TRBD1,TRBV25-1,-,TRBJ1-2,15
CASSPGRDGWEQFF,TGTGCCAGCTCACCAGGACGGGATGGATGGGAGCAGTTCTTC,-,TRBV18,-,TRBJ2-1,14
CASSPGQGRAFF,TGTGCCAGCAGCCCGGGACAGGGCCGGGCTTTCTTT,TRBD1,TRBV11-3,-,TRBJ1-1,12
CASSRVLGTGVGGEQFF,TGTGCCAGCAGCCGCGTGCTCGGGACAGGGGTAGGTGGTGAGCAGTTCTTC,TRBD1,TRBV5-8,-,TRBJ2-1,17
CASSPARSGANVLTF,TGTGCCAGCTCACCGGCTCGCTCTGGGGCCAACGTCCTGACTTTC,-,TRBV18,-,TRBJ2-6,15
CASSWRTGTRRTDTQYF,TGTGCCAGCAGCTGGAGAACCGGGACTAGAAGAACAGATACGCAGTATTTT,TRBD2,TRBV5-6,-,TRBJ2-3,17
CSASVAGVGTGELFF,TGCAGTGCTAGTGTAGCGGGAGTCGGCACCGGGGAGCTGTTTTTT,TRBD2,TRBV20-1,-,TRBJ2-2,15
CASTLGAAGPLHF,TGTGCCAGCACCTTGGGCGCCGCCGGACCCCTCCACTTT,-,TRBV27,-,TRBJ1-6,13
CASSLEGGTEAFF,TGTGCCAGCAGCTTAGAAGGGGGCACTGAAGCTTTCTTT,-,TRBV7-9,-,TRBJ1-1,13
CASSEMDRNAEAFF,TGTGCCAGCAGTGAGATGGACAGGAACGCTGAAGCTTTCTTT,TRBD1,TRBV6-6,-,TRBJ1-1,14
CAISEAGGGNTIYF,TGTGCCATCAGTGAAGCCGGGGGTGGAAACACCATATATTTT,-,TRBV10-3,-,TRBJ1-3,14
CAWGQGASEKLFF,TGTGCCTGGGGACAGGGGGCGAGTGAAAAACTGTTTTTT,TRBD1,TRBV30,-,TRBJ1-4,13
CASSLGGSTNQPQHF,TGTGCCAGCAGCTTAGGAGGGAGTACTAATCAGCCCCAGCATTTT,-,TRBV7-2,-,TRBJ1-5,15
CASRDRGRAYGYTF,TGTGCCAGCAGGGACAGGGGGCGCGCCTATGGCTACACCTTC,TRBD1,TRBV6-5,-,TRBJ1-2,14
CAIRREGVYEQYF,TGTGCCATCCGAAGGGAGGGGGTCTACGAGCAGTACTTC,-,TRBV10-3,-,TRBJ2-7,13
CASSLPLGQGPHEQFF,TGTGCCAGCAGCTTACCCCTGGGACAGGGGCCCCATGAGCAGTTCTTC,TRBD1,TRBV7-6,-,TRBJ2-1,16
CSVDRGSADTQYF,TGCAGCGTTGACCGGGGGAGCGCAGATACGCAGTATTTT,-,TRBV29-1,-,TRBJ2-3,13
CASSLWQGEQYF,TGCGCCAGCAGCTTGTGGCAGGGCGAGCAGTACTTC,-,TRBV5-1,once,TRBJ2-7,12
CASSLASGRSYEQYF,TGTGCCAGCAGCTTGGCTAGCGGGAGGAGTTACGAGCAGTACTTC,TRBD2,TRBV11-2,many,TRBJ2-7,15
CASSSYVGQYYGYTF,TGTGCCAGCTCTAGTTATGTGGGACAGTACTATGGCTACACCTTC,TRBD1,TRBV18,-,TRBJ1-2,15
CASRGGQGRDEQFF,TGTGCCAGCAGGGGAGGACAGGGCCGGGATGAGCAGTTCTTC,TRBD1,TRBV2,-,TRBJ2-1,14
CASWGGTRDHQETQYF,TGTGCCTCGTGGGGGGGTACGCGGGACCACCAAGAGACCCAGTACTTC,TRBD2,TRBV5-6,-,TRBJ2-5,16
CASSFQLAGVLPYF,TGTGCCAGCAGCTTTCAACTAGCGGGAGTTCTCCCGTACTTC,TRBD2,TRBV7-8,-,TRBJ2-7,14
CASSPVQGSFSYNEQFF,TGCGCCAGCAGCCCAGTACAGGGTAGTTTCTCCTACAATGAGCAGTTCTTC,-,TRBV5-1,-,TRBJ2-1,17
CASSQADRERETQYF,TGCGCCAGCAGCCAAGCTGACAGGGAGCGAGAGACCCAGTACTTC,TRBD1,TRBV4-1,-,TRBJ2-5,15
CASKAGQGDQPQHF,TGTGCCAGCAAGGCGGGACAGGGGGACCAGCCCCAGCATTTT,TRBD1,TRBV6-5,-,TRBJ1-5,14
CASSQSGGTQFF,TGTGCCAGCAGCCAAAGCGGGGGGACGCAGTTCTTC,TRBD2,TRBV3-1/TRBV3-2,-,TRBJ2-1,12
CASSEATQGMFNYGYTF,TGTGCCAGCAGTGAAGCTACACAGGGGATGTTCAACTATGGCTACACCTTC,TRBD1,TRBV6-1,once,TRBJ1-2,17
CASSPGQGRSNQPQHF,TGTGCCAGCAGCCCAGGACAGGGGCGAAGCAATCAGCCCCAGCATTTT,TRBD1,TRBV5-8,-,TRBJ1-5,16